This TCR beta chain was obtained from a study of persistence of HIV-infected CD4 T cells. Stimulation used 9 to 10 ug/mL lysate from CMV-infected fibroblasts. Sorting selected CD4+ T cells upregulating both CD40 ligand and CD69. The immunoSEQ assay was version 4, run in survey mode. The table came from immunoSEQ multiplex PCR; TCRdb's copy has only in-frame clones and leaves some out. The table records about 16,000 clones, about two thirds of them present only once. Germline V gene sequence: CDR1 LNHDA, CDR2 SQIVND (reference sequence). The V end lost 8 bases, the J end lost 6 bases, and 11 bases lay between the germline ends. This CDR3 is 11 amino acids long. Regarding the study as a whole: Degenerate expanded CDR3beta sequences were enriched among CMV- and Gag-responding cells.

Of note for this clone: Its antigen is as yet unknown.

The chain uses TRBV19 and TRBJ2-7; D might be TRBD1 or TRBD2, each matching 5 bases. The source is an adult woman with HIV who was CMV-seropositive. Source: CD4+ T cells sorted from PBMCs after roughly 18-hour stimulation, taken from a patient who received antiretroviral therapy. CDR3 bases: TGTGCCAGTGGGGAGCAGGGCGAGCAGTACTTC. This sequence encodes CASGEQGEQYF.